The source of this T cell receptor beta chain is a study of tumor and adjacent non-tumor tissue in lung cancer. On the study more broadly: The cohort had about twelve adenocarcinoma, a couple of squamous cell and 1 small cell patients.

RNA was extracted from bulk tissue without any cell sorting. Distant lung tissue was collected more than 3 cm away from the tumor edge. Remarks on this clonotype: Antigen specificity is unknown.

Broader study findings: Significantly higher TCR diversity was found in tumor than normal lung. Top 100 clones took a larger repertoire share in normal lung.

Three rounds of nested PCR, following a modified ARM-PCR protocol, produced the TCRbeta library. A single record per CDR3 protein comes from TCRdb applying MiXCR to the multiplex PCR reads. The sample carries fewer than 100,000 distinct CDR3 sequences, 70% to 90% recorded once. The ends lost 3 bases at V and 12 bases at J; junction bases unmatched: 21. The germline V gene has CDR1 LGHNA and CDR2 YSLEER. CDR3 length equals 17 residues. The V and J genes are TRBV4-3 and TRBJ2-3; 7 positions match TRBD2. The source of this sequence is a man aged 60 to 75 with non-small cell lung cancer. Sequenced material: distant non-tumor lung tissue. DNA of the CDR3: TGCGCCAGCAGCCAGGTTGGACTAGGCGGGAGTTTCGATATCCAGTATTTT. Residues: CASSQVGLGGSFDIQYF.